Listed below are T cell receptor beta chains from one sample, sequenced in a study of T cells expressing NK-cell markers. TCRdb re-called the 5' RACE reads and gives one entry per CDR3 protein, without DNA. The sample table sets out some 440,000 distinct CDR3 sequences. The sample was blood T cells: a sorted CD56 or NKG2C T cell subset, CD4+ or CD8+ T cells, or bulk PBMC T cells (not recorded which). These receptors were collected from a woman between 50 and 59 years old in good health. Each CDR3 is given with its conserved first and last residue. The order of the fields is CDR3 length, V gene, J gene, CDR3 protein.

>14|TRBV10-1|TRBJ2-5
CASKASGNQETQYF
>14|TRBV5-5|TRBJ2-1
CASSSWAHFSEQFF
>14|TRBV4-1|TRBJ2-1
CASSQNGLASEQFF
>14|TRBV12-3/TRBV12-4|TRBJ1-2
CASSPRRQGLGYTF
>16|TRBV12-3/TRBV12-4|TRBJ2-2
CASSLVLATNTGELFF
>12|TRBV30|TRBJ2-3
CAWMTGGDTQYF
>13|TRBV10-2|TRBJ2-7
CASSERDGYEQYF
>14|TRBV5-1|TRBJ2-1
CASSRLGGYNEQFF
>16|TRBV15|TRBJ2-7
CATSSLSLGSSYEQYF
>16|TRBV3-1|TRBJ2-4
CASSLVGGNVKNIQYF
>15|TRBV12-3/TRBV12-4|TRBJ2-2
CASILAGANTGELFF
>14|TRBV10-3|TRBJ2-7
CAISGTRGAYEQYF
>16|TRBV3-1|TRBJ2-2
CASSQETGIRTGELFF
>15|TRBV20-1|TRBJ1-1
CSAATTPTMNTEAFF
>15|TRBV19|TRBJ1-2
CASSPDTTFATGYTF
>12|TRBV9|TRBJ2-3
CASRGATDTQYF
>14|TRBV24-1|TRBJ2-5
CATSEGTGAETQYF
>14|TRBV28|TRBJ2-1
CASSLRTGSDEQFF
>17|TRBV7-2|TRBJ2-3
CASSSKRDFGWTDTQYF
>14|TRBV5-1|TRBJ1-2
CASSLTPDSYGYTF
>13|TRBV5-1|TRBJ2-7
CASSLNRLYEQYF
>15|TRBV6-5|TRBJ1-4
CASSLGLLANEKLFF
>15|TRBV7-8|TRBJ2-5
CASSLARTLGETQYF
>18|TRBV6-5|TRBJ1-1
CASSYTRGGDLLVTEAFF
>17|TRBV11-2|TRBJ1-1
CASSARIKTGRWTEAFF
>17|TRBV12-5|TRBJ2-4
CASGPDRPDWAKNIQYF
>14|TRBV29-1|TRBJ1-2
CSVSEGGGGYGYTF
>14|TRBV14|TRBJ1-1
CASSQLRAGTEAFF
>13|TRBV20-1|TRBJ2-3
CSARVGVVDTQYF
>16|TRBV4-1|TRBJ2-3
CASSQVTGKGTDTQYF
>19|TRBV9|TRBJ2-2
CASSPLWGLARAGAGELFF
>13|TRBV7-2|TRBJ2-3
CASSFTQGDTQYF
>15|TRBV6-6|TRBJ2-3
CASRQGLKGTDTQYF
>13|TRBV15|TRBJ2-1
CATGTGLYNEQFF
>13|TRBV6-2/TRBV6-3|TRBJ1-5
CASSGGGIQPQHF
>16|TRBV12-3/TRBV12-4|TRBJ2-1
CASTGGGGPGDNEQFF
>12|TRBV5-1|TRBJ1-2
CASSVGSSGYTF
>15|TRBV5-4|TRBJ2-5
CASSSAGLLQETQYF
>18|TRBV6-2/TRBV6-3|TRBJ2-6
CASSFDTRTLTGANVLTF
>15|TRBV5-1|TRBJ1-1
CASSLVNSLNTEAFF
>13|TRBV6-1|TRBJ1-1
CASTAVLGTEAFF
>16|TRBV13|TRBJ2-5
CASSRGLAGDVETQYF
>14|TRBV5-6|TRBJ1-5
CASSYGQGDQPQHF
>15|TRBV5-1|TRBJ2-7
CASSLVAGGGYEQYF
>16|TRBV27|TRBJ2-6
CASGTPGGSGANVLTF